The 18 T cell receptor beta chains reported below all come from one sample, sequenced in a study of technical replicates of blood from several donors. The data were produced by immunoSEQ multiplex PCR, yet TCRdb's version contains in-frame clones alone and is incomplete. The data hold about 88,000 clones, with 85% to 95% observed a single time. The specimen sequenced was T cells isolated from PBMCs. These receptors were obtained from a human donor in good health.

In this sample, this clone turned up once. V gene TRBV7-8 combines with J gene TRBJ1-1, with D tentatively TRBD1 (5 bases). This CDR3 region has 14 residues. Germline assignment: CDR1 SGHVS and CDR2 FQNEAQ. The V gene lost 5 bases and the J gene lost 1 base, with 11 bases spanning the gap. The CDR3 sequence is CASSKTDSNTEAFF. The CDR3 DNA follows: TGTGCCAGCAGCAAGACAGACTCGAACACTGAAGCTTTCTTT.

The chain uses TRBV25-1 and TRBJ2-7; the D gene is possibly TRBD2 (6 bases). The V end was cut by 9 bases, the J end by 13 bases, with 19 bases between. Germline assignment: CDR1 MGHDK and CDR2 SYGVNS. This CDR3 comprises 11 residues. CDR3: CARKGLSWHYF. In DNA, the CDR3 is TGTGCCAGGAAGGGACTGAGCTGGCACTACTTC.

The chain couples TRBV28 to TRBJ1-1; no firm D call. The V gene's germline CDR1 is MDHEN and CDR2 SYDVKM. V lost 1 base, J lost 1 base, and 7 bases lay in between. The CDR3 extends over 14 amino acids. CDR3 sequence reads: CASSLYGWNTEAFF. In DNA, the CDR3 is TGTGCCAGCAGTTTATACGGGTGGAACACTGAAGCTTTCTTT.

This chain joins TRBV27 and TRBJ2-5, with 7 bases lining up with TRBD2. V lost 8 bases, J lost 6 bases, and 9 bases stayed unmatched. The germline CDR1 and CDR2 sequences are MNHEY and SMNVEV (reference sequence). This CDR3 comprises 13 residues. As DNA, the CDR3 is TGTGCCAGCTGGAACTGGGAGGGTAAGACCCAGTACTTC. This codes for CASWNWEGKTQYF.

This chain uses TRBV18 with TRBJ2-3; 7 nucleotides match TRBD1. This CDR3 is built from 17 residues. The germline V gene has CDR1 KGHSH and CDR2 LQKENI. V lost 0 bases to trimming and J lost 0 bases; unmatched junction nucleotides: 6. CDR3 DNA sequence: TGTGCCAGCTCACCACCATCGACAGGGTTCAGCACAGATACGCAGTATTTT. This encodes CASSPPSTGFSTDTQYF.

This chain joins TRBV5-8 and TRBJ1-2; D is uncertain. Trimming stripped 7 bases from V and 4 bases from J, with 26 bases between. This CDR3 has 17 amino acids. CDR1 and CDR2 (germline): SGHTS, YDEGEE. CDR3 nucleotide sequence: TGTGCCAGCCCGCAACAACATACCGGGATGAAGACCTATGGCTACACCTTC. It yields the protein CASPQQHTGMKTYGYTF.

In nucleotides, the CDR3 is TGTGCCAGCAGACAGCGGAAGAACACTGAAGCTTTCTTT. Its protein product is CASRQRKNTEAFF. V and J are TRBV11-3 and TRBJ1-1; D gene uncertain. Germline V CDR1 and CDR2: SGHNT, YENEEA. Trimming stripped 6 bases from V and 1 base from J, with 9 bases between. This CDR3 contains 13 residues.

The chain uses TRBV6-5 and TRBJ1-5; 9 bases agree with TRBD1. This CDR3 contains 12 residues. CDR1 is MNHEY, CDR2 SVGAGI, per germline. The V and J ends lost 10 bases and 4 bases, in that order; junction bases with no gene match: 2. CDR3 nucleotides: TGTGCCACCGGGACAGGGAATCAGCCCCAGCATTTT. Translated: CATGTGNQPQHF.

The chain recombines TRBV5-5 with TRBJ1-1, with a possible D match to TRBD1 (6 bases). V shed 4 bases and J shed 5 bases, with 15 bases lying between them. CDR1 and CDR2 from the germline V gene are SGHKS and YYEKEE (reference sequence). The CDR3 is 14 residues long. In nucleotides, the CDR3 is TGTGCCAGCAGCACCTTGAGGGACATGACTGAAGCTTTCTTT. Its translation is CASSTLRDMTEAFF.

The V call is TRBV9, the J call TRBJ2-7; TRBD1 matches at 7 bases. Germline CDR1 and CDR2: SGDLS and YYNGEE. This CDR3 comprises 16 residues. V gave up 0 bases and J gave up 2 bases; unmatched junction bases: 8. CDR3 in amino acids: CASSVGVTGSAYEQYF. The CDR3 coding sequence is TGTGCCAGCAGCGTAGGCGTGACAGGGTCGGCCTACGAGCAGTACTTC.

The rearrangement uses TRBV14 and TRBJ2-7; maybe TRBD1 (6 bases). Trimming removed 6 bases from V and 4 bases from J, with 13 bases in between. This CDR3 has 13 residues. In germline, CDR1 is SGHDN, CDR2 FVKESK. DNA for the CDR3: TGTGCCAGCAGACTACAGGGAACTTACGAGCAGTACTTC. Residues: CASRLQGTYEQYF.

The V and J genes are TRBV2 and TRBJ2-7; weak D call: TRBD1 (5 bases). Germline V gives CDR1 SNHLY, CDR2 FYNNEI. This CDR3 has 14 amino acids. V was shortened by 6 bases and J by 7 bases, with 19 bases between the two germline ends. In DNA form, the CDR3 reads TGTGCCAGCAGCCCGACAGCCCCACTAAGAGAGCAGTACTTC. Translated, it gives CASSPTAPLREQYF.

The V and J genes are TRBV6-5 and TRBJ2-1; 7 bases are a match to TRBD1. CDR3 length: 13 amino acids. V lost 4 bases, J lost 7 bases, and 4 bases stayed unmatched. Germline V gives CDR1 MNHEY, CDR2 SVGAGI. This chain's CDR3 is CASSLTGLNEQFF. Written as DNA, the CDR3 is TGTGCCAGCAGTTTGACAGGGTTGAATGAGCAGTTCTTC.

This chain joins TRBV5-4 and TRBJ2-5; 14 bases map to TRBD2. Germline V lookup: CDR1 SGHNT, CDR2 YYREEE (reference sequence). The CDR3 consists of 15 residues. The V and J ends lost 5 bases and 4 bases, in that order; junction bases with no gene match: 4. The chain's CDR3 is CASSSGTSGGETQYF. The CDR3 DNA reads as TGTGCCAGCAGTTCCGGGACTAGCGGGGGAGAGACCCAGTACTTC.

This chain joins TRBV6-6 and TRBJ1-4, with D uncertain. V lost 5 bases to trimming and J lost 4 bases, with 5 bases between them. CDR1 is MNHNY, CDR2 SVGAGI, per germline (reference sequence). The CDR3 totals 12 residues. The CDR3 DNA reads TGTGCCAGCAGTCTCAGTAATGAAAAACTGTTTTTT. This codes for CASSLSNEKLFF.

This chain joins TRBV6-6 and TRBJ1-1; no reliable D call. The CDR3 loop spans 15 amino acids. Germline V CDR1 and CDR2: MNHNY, SVGAGI (reference sequence). Trimming cost V 7 bases and J 3 bases, with 18 bases left between them. The CDR3 here is CASTTVGFLDTEAFF. The DNA of the CDR3 is TGTGCCAGCACAACGGTGGGCTTTCTGGACACTGAAGCTTTCTTT.

The rearrangement links TRBV7-9 to TRBJ2-7; D call uncertain. V lost 5 bases to trimming and J lost 2 bases, with 10 bases between them. The CDR3 is 13 residues long. CDR1 is SEHNR, CDR2 FQNEAQ, per germline (reference sequence). This CDR3 is CASSHDTTYEQYF. The CDR3 DNA reads as TGTGCCAGCAGCCACGACACAACCTACGAGCAGTACTTC.

J is TRBJ1-1 and V is TRBV5-4; D not resolved. Per the germline V gene, CDR1 is SGHNT and CDR2 is YYREEE (reference sequence). This CDR3 has 17 residues. Trimming stripped 0 bases from V and 0 bases from J, with 15 bases between. The CDR3 DNA reads as TGTGCCAGCAGCTTGGTTACAAGTTACCCAATGAACACTGAAGCTTTCTTT. Protein product: CASSLVTSYPMNTEAFF.